A selection of T cell receptor beta chains follows, all from one sample in a study of T cells in Graves' hyperthyroidism and ophthalmopathy. Via MiXCR, TCRdb re-called the multiplex PCR reads, giving one row per CDR3 protein. The repertoire holds 400,000 to 550,000 distinct CDR3 sequences, with around 22% as singletons. The sample taken for sequencing was blood. The source of these receptors is a woman aged 25-40 years with Graves' ophthalmopathy. Each CDR3 is given with its conserved first and last residue.

V	J	CDR3
TRBV19	TRBJ1-5	CASDDGYSNQPQHF
TRBV6-5	TRBJ1-2	CASSSRPGEAANDGYTF
TRBV10-3	TRBJ1-5	CAISESAGRMNQPQHF
TRBV6-1	TRBJ2-5	CASSRTGTSGETQYF
TRBV28	TRBJ1-2	CASFRLGYGYTF
TRBV6-5	TRBJ2-5	CASSYSVTGYQETQYF
TRBV29-1	TRBJ1-1	CSVLLLSMNTEAFF
TRBV7-2	TRBJ2-7	CASSPPGLSGYEQYF
TRBV2	TRBJ1-2	CASRRDSLGNGYTF
TRBV6-1	TRBJ2-2	CASQTSRAGTGELFF
TRBV6-1	TRBJ1-2	CGSRQSIGSLNYGYTF
TRBV18	TRBJ2-5	CASSPRDTETQYF
TRBV7-9	TRBJ2-2	CASSSGQGNPGELFF
TRBV28	TRBJ1-1	CASQLGSNTEAFF
TRBV6-1	TRBJ2-5	CASSAGTGKYQETQYF
TRBV19	TRBJ1-3	CASSIRSMSSGNTIYF
TRBV7-6	TRBJ2-2	CASSLVGGRNTGELFF
TRBV10-3	TRBJ2-3	CAITASGVTDTQYF